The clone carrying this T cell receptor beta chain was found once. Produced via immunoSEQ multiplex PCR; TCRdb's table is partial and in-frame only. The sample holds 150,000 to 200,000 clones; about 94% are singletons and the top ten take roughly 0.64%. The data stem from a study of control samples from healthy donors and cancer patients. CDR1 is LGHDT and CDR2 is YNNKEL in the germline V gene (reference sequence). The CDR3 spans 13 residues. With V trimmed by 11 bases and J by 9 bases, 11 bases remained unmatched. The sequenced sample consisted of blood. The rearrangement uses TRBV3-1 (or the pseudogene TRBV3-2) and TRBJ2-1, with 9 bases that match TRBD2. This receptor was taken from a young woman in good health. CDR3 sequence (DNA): TGTGCCGCGGCCGGGCGGGAGGGCGGTGAGCAGTTCTTC. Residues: CAAAGREGGEQFF.